What follows is one T cell receptor (beta chain) and its context. These data are taken from a study of T cells in tumors after PD-1 blockade. TCRdb's table, derived via immunoSEQ multiplex PCR, lists solely in-frame clones and lacks some. The sample has fewer than 55,000 clones, about 84% seen once. The CDR3 has 13 amino acids. V gave up 8 bases and J gave up 5 bases; unmatched junction bases: 9. Germline values: CDR1 LGHDT, CDR2 YNNKEL (reference sequence). This receptor was identified in a human donor with basal cell carcinoma. The chain carries TRBV3-1 (or the pseudogene TRBV3-2) and TRBJ2-7; TRBD1 matches 7 bases. Sample: PBMCs, taken before anti-PD-1 treatment. The DNA of the CDR3 is TGTGCCAGCCTCTCGACGGGACAGAACGAGCAGTACTTC. This translates into CASLSTGQNEQYF.